The next 17 T cell receptor beta chains were all read from a single sample in a study of cytomegalovirus exposure and HLA in healthy donors. In the PCR, 60 Vbeta and 13 Jbeta primers were used. Libraries were prepared by immunoSEQ multiplex PCR; TCRdb keeps only in-frame clonotypes and omits some of them. The table includes 200,000 to 250,000 clones, under 80% detected once. Material for sequencing was PBMCs. These receptors all come from a girl aged 2-10 years in good health and CMV-seronegative.

The chain links TRBV7-9 to TRBJ2-7, with 8 bases aligning to TRBD2. The CDR3 is 16 residues long. Trimming at V came to 2 bases and at J to 3 bases, leaving 9 bases not matched to a gene. Germline lookup yields CDR1 SEHNR and CDR2 FQNEAQ (reference sequence). The CDR3 sequence is CASSLFPGGRSYEQYF. DNA of the CDR3: TGTGCCAGCAGCTTATTCCCCGGCGGGAGGAGCTACGAGCAGTACTTC.

The chain combines TRBV6-5 with TRBJ1-2, with D possibly TRBD1 on 6 matching bases. The CDR3 spans 15 residues. V lost 2 bases, J lost 3 bases, and 13 bases lay in between. The V gene's germline CDR1 is MNHEY and CDR2 SVGAGI. In DNA form, the CDR3 reads TGTGCCAGCAGTTACCTGGACAGTAAATACTATGGCTACACCTTC. It specifies CASSYLDSKYYGYTF.

This clone has a handful of counts. V usage is TRBV7-9 and J usage is TRBJ1-5; D is possibly TRBD1 (5 bases). CDR1 SEHNR and CDR2 FQNEAQ come from the germline V gene (reference sequence). The CDR3 is 15 residues long. The germline V and J ends were trimmed by 3 bases and 7 bases, with 16 bases remaining between them. The CDR3 bases are TGTGCCAGCAGCTTGGATTCGAGGGGAGGCCAGCCCCAGCATTTT. The encoded protein is CASSLDSRGGQPQHF.

The genes are TRBV29-1 and TRBJ2-1; the D gene is possibly TRBD2 (6 bases). Trimming removed 5 bases at V and 9 bases at J, with 17 bases between. The CDR3 contains 13 residues. CDR1 is SQVTM, CDR2 ANQGSEA, per germline. Here the CDR3 reads CSVSGGVNGEQFF. The CDR3 bases are TGCAGCGTTAGTGGCGGGGTAAACGGTGAGCAGTTCTTC.

In DNA, the CDR3 is TGTGCCAGCAGCTGGGATGCAATCGGGGCTAATGAAAAACTGTTTTTT. It translates to CASSWDAIGANEKLFF. The chain has TRBV5-8 and TRBJ1-4, with unresolved D. Germline V gives CDR1 SGHTS, CDR2 YDEGEE. The CDR3 is made up of 16 amino acids. Trimming took off 3 bases at V and 3 bases at J, with 15 bases between the two ends.

The chain couples TRBV6-1 to TRBJ2-2; 10 bases are a match to TRBD1. The CDR3 contains 15 residues. Germline CDR1 reads MNHNS; CDR2 reads SASEGT. The V segment lost 6 bases and the J segment 4 bases; nucleotides outside the gene matches: 5. CDR3 nucleotide sequence: TGTGCCAGCAGACTCCGGGACAGGGGCACCGGGGAGCTGTTTTTT. As protein: CASRLRDRGTGELFF.

This clone was observed a handful of times. This chain connects TRBV29-1 to TRBJ2-3; 7 positions agree with TRBD1. The ends lost 8 bases at V and 7 bases at J; junction bases unmatched: 9. The CDR3 loop spans 12 amino acids. The germline CDR1 and CDR2 sequences are SQVTM and ANQGSEA. The CDR3 is CSYSRDSHTQYF. The CDR3 DNA reads as TGCAGCTATAGCCGGGACAGCCATACGCAGTATTTT.

Only a few counts were recorded for this clone. CDR3 amino acids: CASSSGGGMNTEAFF. The CDR3 DNA reads TGTGCCAGCAGTTCGGGGGGGGGTATGAACACTGAAGCTTTCTTT. This chain uses TRBV27 with TRBJ1-1; TRBD1 might be the D (5 bases). Trimming took off 4 bases at V and 0 bases at J, with 12 bases between the two ends. This CDR3 comprises 15 residues. Germline V gene lookup returns CDR1 MNHEY and CDR2 SMNVEV (reference sequence).

This chain uses TRBV9 with TRBJ2-3, with D maybe TRBD1 (6 bases). Between the trimmed V and J ends, which lost 1 base and 2 bases, there was a span of 8 bases. Looked up from germline, CDR1 is SGDLS and CDR2 is YYNGEE. The CDR3 sequence is 14 residues long. CDR3 region: CASSVQGTTDTQYF. The DNA for the CDR3 is TGTGCCAGCAGCGTACAGGGGACCACAGATACGCAGTATTTT.

This clone turned up a few times. The gene calls are TRBV7-9 and TRBJ2-4, with 7 bases fitting TRBD2. Trimming cost V 5 bases and J 0 bases; bases outside gene matches: 7. CDR1 is SEHNR, CDR2 FQNEAQ, per germline (reference sequence). The CDR3 spans 16 residues. This CDR3 reads CASSRDYDLAKNIQYF. The CDR3 DNA reads as TGTGCCAGCAGCCGGGACTACGACTTAGCCAAAAACATTCAGTACTTC.

The rearrangement joins TRBV7-3 to TRBJ2-2, with 7 bases lining up with TRBD1. The V gene's germline CDR1 is SGHTA and CDR2 FQGTGA. CDR3 length equals 15 residues. Losses at the gene ends were 2 bases for V and 6 bases for J; bases not matched to a gene: 6. In DNA, the CDR3 is TGTGCCAGCAGCTTAGACAGGGAATCTGCCGGGGAGCTGTTTTTT. The encoded protein is CASSLDRESAGELFF.

The chain links TRBV9 to TRBJ1-1; 8 nucleotides align to TRBD1. This CDR3 is built from 14 residues. J gave up 4 bases and V 4 bases, and 6 bases lay outside the gene matches. The germline V gene has CDR1 SGDLS and CDR2 YYNGEE. The DNA of the CDR3 is TGTGCCAGCAGCCCCCGACAGGGGCCCACTGAAGCTTTCTTT. Encoded protein: CASSPRQGPTEAFF.

The V gene is TRBV7-2, the J gene TRBJ2-2, with 9 nucleotides matching TRBD2. The CDR3 has 14 residues. Germline lookup yields CDR1 SGHTA and CDR2 FQGNSA. The trim removed 5 bases at V and 6 bases at J, leaving 4 bases unmatched. CDR3 nucleotides: TGTGCCAGCAGCGTTAGCGGGGGATCCGGGGAGCTGTTTTTT. It translates to CASSVSGGSGELFF.

The chain links TRBV7-9 to TRBJ2-7, with 10 bases identical to TRBD1. Germline assignment: CDR1 SEHNR and CDR2 FQNEAQ (reference sequence). The junction had 9 bases not matched to a gene; V was cut back by 3 bases and J by 4 bases. This CDR3 contains 16 residues. The DNA of the CDR3 is TGTGCCAGCAGCTTCTCCGGGACAGGGGTAGGGTACGAGCAGTACTTC. Protein sequence: CASSFSGTGVGYEQYF.

The rearrangement uses TRBV7-9 and TRBJ1-4, with D unclear. Trimming removed 5 bases from V and 0 bases from J, with 10 bases in between. The CDR3 extends over 15 amino acids. Germline CDR1 reads SEHNR; CDR2 reads FQNEAQ (reference sequence). The CDR3 coding sequence is TGTGCCAGCAGCGGAGGGCCAGCAACTAATGAAAAACTGTTTTTT. Its protein is CASSGGPATNEKLFF.

The V gene is TRBV2, the J gene TRBJ1-2, with TRBD1 matching 11 bases. Per the germline V gene, CDR1 is SNHLY and CDR2 is FYNNEI. V was clipped by 6 bases and J by 5 bases; unmatched bases: 8. CDR3 size: 15 residues. CDR3 loop: CASSLGDRGGYGYTF. DNA for the CDR3: TGTGCCAGCAGCCTAGGGGACAGGGGGGGATATGGCTACACCTTC.

The V call is TRBV23-1, the J call TRBJ1-2; 12 bases are a match to TRBD1. TRBV23-1 is filed as an ORF, its function uncertain. The CDR3 loop spans 18 amino acids. The ends lost 0 bases at V and 6 bases at J; junction bases unmatched: 11. The CDR3: CASSQSVGQGATGDGYTF. CDR3 sequence (DNA): TGCGCCAGCAGTCAATCGGTGGGACAGGGGGCGACGGGTGATGGCTACACCTTC.